The text below deals with one T cell receptor beta chain. Repertoires were generated with immunoSEQ multiplex PCR, while TCRdb's copy carries only in-frame clones and drops some. The sample consists of 88,000 or so clones, approximately 86% of them appearing once. Trimming left V 2 bases short and J 3 bases short, with 10 bases between. This CDR3 spans 13 amino acids. In germline, CDR1 is GTSNPN, CDR2 SVGIG (reference sequence). This sample stems from a study of blood T cell repertoires in COVID-19. The receptor was isolated from a man between 60 and 75 years old with acute or convalescent COVID-19. This chain uses TRBV30 with TRBJ1-1; D might be TRBD1 (5 bases). Source material: peripheral blood. The CDR3 sequence: CAWSSGRDTEAFF. CDR3 sequence (DNA): TGTGCCTGGAGTTCAGGGAGGGACACTGAAGCTTTCTTT.